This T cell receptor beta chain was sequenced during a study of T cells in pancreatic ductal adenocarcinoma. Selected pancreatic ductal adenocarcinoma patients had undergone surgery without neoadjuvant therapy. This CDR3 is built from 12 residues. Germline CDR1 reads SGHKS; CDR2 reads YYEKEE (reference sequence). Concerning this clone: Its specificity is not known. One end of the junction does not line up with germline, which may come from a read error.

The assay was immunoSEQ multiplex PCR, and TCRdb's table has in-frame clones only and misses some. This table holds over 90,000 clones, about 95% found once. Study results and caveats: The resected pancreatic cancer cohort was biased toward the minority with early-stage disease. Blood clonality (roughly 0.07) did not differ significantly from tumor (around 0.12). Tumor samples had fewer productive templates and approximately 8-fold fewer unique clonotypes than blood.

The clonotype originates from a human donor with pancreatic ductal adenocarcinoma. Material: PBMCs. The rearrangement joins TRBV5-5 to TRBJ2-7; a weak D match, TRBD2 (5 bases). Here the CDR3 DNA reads TGTGCCAGCAGTTTTCCGCCGGACTCGTTCATCTTC. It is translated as CASSFPPDSFIF.